This record looks at one T cell receptor beta chain sequence and its context. The data were taken from a study of blood T cell repertoires in COVID-19. Across the study: The study drew acute and convalescent COVID-19 samples from the United States, Italy and Spain. T cells, B-cell-depleted T cells, or PBMCs supplied cDNA or gDNA.

From germline, CDR1 is SGDLS and CDR2 YYNGEE. The CDR3 extends over 14 amino acids. The V end was cut by 3 bases, the J end by 0 bases, with 9 bases between. As originally analysed: Quantification of nucleated cells was approximated via reference gene primer amplification. Generated by immunoSEQ multiplex PCR, the TCRdb table keeps only in-frame clones and is missing some. The D gene and trimming were derived from the DNA, and the V and J assignments and clone size from that table. There are under 200,000 clones in the sample; around 90% occur only once, and about 2% lies in the top ten. This rearrangement joins TRBV9 to TRBJ1-1; no definite D call. Material: peripheral blood. This TCR came from a man between 18 and 35 years old with acute or convalescent COVID-19. DNA of the CDR3: TGTGCCAGCAGCGCTGGGCCGTTGAACACTGAAGCTTTCTTT. It specifies CASSAGPLNTEAFF.